This is a list of T cell receptor beta chains from one sample in a study of technical replicates of blood from a few donors. Libraries were prepared by immunoSEQ multiplex PCR; TCRdb keeps only in-frame clonotypes and omits some of them. The top ten hold over 0.2% of the sample, which has more than 90,000 clones, approximately 96% seen once. Specimen: T cells isolated from PBMCs. The source of these receptors is a human donor in good health. CDR3s include the opening cysteine and the closing phenylalanine or tryptophan. The D gene is left open where the match is weak. Expanded clones are given a class, and other clones once, few, many or no size at all.

TRBD1 TRBJ2-7 TRBV4-1 . TGCGCCAGCAGCCAAGGGGACAGCTCCTACGAGCAGTACTTC CASSQGDSSYEQYF
. TRBJ2-1 TRBV2 once TGTGCCAGCAGTGCCGGAGCGGGCAACAATGAGCAGTTCTTC CASSAGAGNNEQFF
. TRBJ2-6 TRBV28 . TGTGCCACCAACAGGGGAGGCGGTGGGGCCAACGTCCTGACTTTC CATNRGGGGANVLTF
. TRBJ1-1 TRBV12-5 . TGTGCTAGTGGTTCGCGCTCATTCGGTTTCTTT CASGSRSFGFF
. TRBJ1-2 TRBV19 . TGTGCCAGTAGGGGGGGAGGGCCTGGCTACACCTTC CASRGGGPGYTF
. TRBJ1-1 TRBV6-5 . TGTGCCAGCAGTTACGGCGAGGGGAACACTGAAGCTTTCTTT CASSYGEGNTEAFF
. TRBJ1-1 TRBV28 . TGTGCCAGCAGTTTCGGGACACTCATGAACACTGAAGCTTTCTTT CASSFGTLMNTEAFF
TRBD1 TRBJ1-4 TRBV4-1 . TGCGCCAGCAGCCAAGGGACAGGGGAAAAACTGTTTTTT CASSQGTGEKLFF
. TRBJ1-1 TRBV5-4 once TGTGCCGTGGTGTTCCAGATGAACACTGAAGCTTTCTTT CAVVFQMNTEAFF
TRBD2 TRBJ2-1 TRBV27 . TGTGCCAGCAGTTTGGGACTAGCGGGGTTGAATGAGCAGTTCTTC CASSLGLAGLNEQFF
. TRBJ1-1 TRBV11-2 . TGTGCCAGCAGCTTCCTTCCCAGGAACACTGAAGCTTTCTTT CASSFLPRNTEAFF
. TRBJ2-5 TRBV14 . TGTGCCAGCAGCCAAGTTGCGGGGTTCGAGACCCAGTACTTC CASSQVAGFETQYF
TRBD1 TRBJ2-1 TRBV27 . TGTGCCAGCTTCCTTTCCGGGACAGGGGTTATCTACAATGAGCAGTTCTTC CASFLSGTGVIYNEQFF
. TRBJ2-5 TRBV5-1 . TGCGCCAGCACAGCCACCAGCGGACTGGGCCAAGAGACCCAGTACTTC CASTATSGLGQETQYF
TRBD1 TRBJ1-2 TRBV6-5 . TGTGCCAGCAGTCTCCGGACAGGGTATAATGGCTACACCTTC CASSLRTGYNGYTF
. TRBJ2-2 TRBV2 . TGTGCCAGCGAGGGATTGAACACCGGGGAGCTGTTTTTT CASEGLNTGELFF
. TRBJ2-7 TRBV29-1 . TGCAGCGTTTTTACCCAGTACTACGAGCAGTACTTC CSVFTQYYEQYF
. TRBJ2-3 TRBV28 once TGTGCCAGCGCGAGCACAGATACGCAGTATTTT CASASTDTQYF
. TRBJ2-5 TRBV30 . TGTGCCTGGGGCGGGGAGATGGAGACCCAGTACTTC CAWGGEMETQYF
TRBD1 TRBJ2-7 TRBV19 . TGTGCCAGTAGTATAGGGACAGGGGGCGGTTTCTACGAGCAGTACTTC CASSIGTGGGFYEQYF
TRBD1 TRBJ1-5 TRBV6-4 . TGTGCCAGCAGTGAGACAGGGGAAAGACAGCCCCAGCATTTT CASSETGERQPQHF
. TRBJ2-7 TRBV30 once TGTGCCTGGAGTACGGTTCCTGAGGAGCAGTACTTC CAWSTVPEEQYF
TRBD1 TRBJ2-5 TRBV29-1 once TGCAGCGGGGGGCAGGGGGCGCCGGGAAAGACCCAGTACTTC CSGGQGAPGKTQYF
TRBD2 TRBJ2-7 TRBV9 . TGTGCCAGCAGCCCTTCTACCCCGGGGTCTAGCGGGGGGTACGAGCAGTACTTC CASSPSTPGSSGGYEQYF
TRBD2 TRBJ2-3 TRBV28 . TGTGCCAGCAGCCAAGCGGGAAGCACAGATACGCAGTATTTT CASSQAGSTDTQYF
TRBD2 TRBJ2-7 TRBV27 . TGTGCCAGCAGTTCGGTACTAGCGGGAACGTACGAGCAGTACTTC CASSSVLAGTYEQYF